One sample yielded the 2 T cell receptor beta chains listed below, sequenced in a study of CD8 T cells in ankylosing spondylitis. One entry per CDR3 protein, called by TCRdb with MiXCR from the 5' RACE reads. The profile shows about 240,000 distinct CDR3 sequences, 10% to 13% of them singletons. Sequenced sample: blood, either unsorted or a sorted T cell fraction (not recorded which). The receptor source for this set is a male donor with ankylosing spondylitis or in good health (not recorded which).

This clonotype was recorded at least ten times. The V and J genes are TRBV7-2 and TRBJ2-7; tentatively, D is TRBD1 (6 bases). The ends were cut back, 5 bases at V and 5 bases at J, with 13 bases in the middle. This CDR3 has 13 amino acids. Germline V gene lookup returns CDR1 SGHTA and CDR2 FQGNSA. CDR3 sequence: CASSPTRGNEQYF. For the CDR3, the DNA is TGTGCCAGCAGCCCGACCAGGGGCAACGAGCAGTACTTC.

A remark on this clonotype: This may stem from a read error, because a much larger clone lies one nucleotide away. The rearrangement joins TRBV18 to TRBJ2-5; possibly TRBD2 for D (5 bases). Germline V gene sequence: CDR1 KGHSH, CDR2 LQKENI. The CDR3 runs 14 residues. CDR3 sequence reads: CASSLNTLGEAQYF. Here the CDR3 DNA reads TGTGCCAGCTCACTTAATACGTTGGGAGAGGCCCAGTACTTC.